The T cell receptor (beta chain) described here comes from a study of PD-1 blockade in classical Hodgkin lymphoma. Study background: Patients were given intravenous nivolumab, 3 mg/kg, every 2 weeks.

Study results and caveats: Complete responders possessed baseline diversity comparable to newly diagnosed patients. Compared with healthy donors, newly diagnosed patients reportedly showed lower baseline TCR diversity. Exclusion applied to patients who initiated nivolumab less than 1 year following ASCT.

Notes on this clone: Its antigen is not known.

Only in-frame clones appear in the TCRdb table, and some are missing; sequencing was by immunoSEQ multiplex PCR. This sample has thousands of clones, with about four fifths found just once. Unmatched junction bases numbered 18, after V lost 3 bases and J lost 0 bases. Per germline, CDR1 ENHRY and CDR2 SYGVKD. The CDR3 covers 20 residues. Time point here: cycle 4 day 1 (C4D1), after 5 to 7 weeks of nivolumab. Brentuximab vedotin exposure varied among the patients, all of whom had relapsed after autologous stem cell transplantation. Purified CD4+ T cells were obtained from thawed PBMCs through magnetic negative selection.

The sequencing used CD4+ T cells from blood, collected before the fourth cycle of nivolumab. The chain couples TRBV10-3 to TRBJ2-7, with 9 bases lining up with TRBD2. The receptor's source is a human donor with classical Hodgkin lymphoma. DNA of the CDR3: TGTGCCATCAGTGACCGCGGGGGGGTCCGGGAGGGGCCGAGCTCCTACGAGCAGTACTTC. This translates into CAISDRGGVREGPSSYEQYF.